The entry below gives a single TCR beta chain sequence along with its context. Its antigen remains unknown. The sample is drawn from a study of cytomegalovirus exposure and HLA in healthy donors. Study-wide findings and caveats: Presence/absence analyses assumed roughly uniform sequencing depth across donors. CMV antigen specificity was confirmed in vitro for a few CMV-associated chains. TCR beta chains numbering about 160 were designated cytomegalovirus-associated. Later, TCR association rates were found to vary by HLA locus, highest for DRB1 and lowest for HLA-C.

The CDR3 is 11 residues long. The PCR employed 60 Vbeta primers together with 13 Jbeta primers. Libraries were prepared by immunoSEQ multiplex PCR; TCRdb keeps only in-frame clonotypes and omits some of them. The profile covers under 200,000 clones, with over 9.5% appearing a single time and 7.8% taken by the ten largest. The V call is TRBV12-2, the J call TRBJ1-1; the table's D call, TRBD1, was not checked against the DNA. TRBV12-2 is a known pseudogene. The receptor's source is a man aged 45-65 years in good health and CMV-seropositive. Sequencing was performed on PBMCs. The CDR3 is CSGTGGTEAFF. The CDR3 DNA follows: TGTTCCGGGACAGGGGGGACTGAAGCTTTCTTT.